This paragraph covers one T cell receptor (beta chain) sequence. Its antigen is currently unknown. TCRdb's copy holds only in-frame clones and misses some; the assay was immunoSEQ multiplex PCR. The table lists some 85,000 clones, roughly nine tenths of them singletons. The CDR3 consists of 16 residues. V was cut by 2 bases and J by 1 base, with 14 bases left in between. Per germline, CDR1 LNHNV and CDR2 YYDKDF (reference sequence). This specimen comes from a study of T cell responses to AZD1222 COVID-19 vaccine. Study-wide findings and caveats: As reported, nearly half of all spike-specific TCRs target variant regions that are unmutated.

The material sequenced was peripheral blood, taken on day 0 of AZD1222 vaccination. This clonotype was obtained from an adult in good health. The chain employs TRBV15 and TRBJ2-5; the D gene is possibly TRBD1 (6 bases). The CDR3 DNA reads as TGTGCCACCAGCAGATTCCGGGACACAAGCCAAGAGACCCAGTACTTC. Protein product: CATSRFRDTSQETQYF.